This passage covers 29 T cell receptor beta chains from one sample sequenced in a study of T cell responses to AZD1222 COVID-19 vaccine. This table comes from immunoSEQ multiplex PCR, and its TCRdb copy is limited to in-frame clones, with some not included. Among 240,000 or so clones listed, approximately 95% were seen once. The sequences come from peripheral blood, collected on day 0 of AZD1222 vaccination. The receptors here all came from an adult in good health.

This clone was seen just once. The rearrangement links TRBV5-1 to TRBJ1-4, with D hard to call. Germline V gives CDR1 SGHRS, CDR2 YFSETQ. The CDR3 totals 15 residues. Trimming removed 1 base at V and 8 bases at J, with 15 bases between. Here the CDR3 reads CASSLRGELGEKLFF. The CDR3 nucleotides read TGCGCCAGCAGCTTGCGTGGGGAGCTTGGAGAAAAACTGTTTTTT. The complete variable domain, with remaining parts taken from reference TRBV5-1 and TRBJ1-4, reads KAGVTQTPRYLIKTRGQQVTLSCSPISGHRSVSWYQQTPGQGLQFLFEYFSETQRNKGNFPGRFSGRQFSNSRSEMNVSTLELGDSALYLCASSLRGELGEKLFFGSGTQLSVL.

The rearrangement joins TRBV7-9 to TRBJ1-3; D unresolved. V lost 1 base to trimming and J lost 0 bases, with 7 bases between them. The CDR3 spans 15 residues. The germline gives CDR1 SEHNR, CDR2 FQNEAQ (reference sequence). CDR3 nucleotides: TGTGCCAGCAGCTTAGGCTCCAACTCTGGAAACACCATATATTTT. Translation gives CASSLGSNSGNTIYF. The full variable domain, in which reference TRBV7-9 and TRBJ1-3 provide the parts outside the CDR3, is DTGVSQNPRHKITKRGQNVTFRCDPISEHNRLYWYRQTLGQGPEFLTYFQNEAQLEKSRLLSDRFSAERPKGSFSTLEIQRTEQGDSAMYLCASSLGSNSGNTIYFGEGSWLTVV.

The rearrangement uses TRBV19 and TRBJ2-2; 10 nucleotides align to TRBD2. The germline V gene has CDR1 LNHDA and CDR2 SQIVND (reference sequence). J was trimmed by 4 bases and V by 4 bases; bases with no gene match: 6. The length of the CDR3 is 16 residues. DNA for the CDR3: TGTGCCAGTAGTAGCCTAGCGGGGGACCGCACCGGGGAGCTGTTTTTT. Amino acid sequence: CASSSLAGDRTGELFF. Together with reference TRBV19 and TRBJ2-2, the CDR3 gives the full variable domain: DGGITQSPKYLFRKEGQNVTLSCEQNLNHDAMYWYRQDPGQGLRLIYYSQIVNDFQKGDIAEGYSVSREKKESFPLTVTSAQKNPTAFYLCASSSLAGDRTGELFFGEGSRLTVL.

This chain links TRBV27 with TRBJ1-1, with 7 bases matching TRBD1. V lost 2 bases to trimming and J lost 5 bases; unmatched junction nucleotides: 8. The CDR3 is 15 amino acids. The germline V gene encodes CDR1 MNHEY and CDR2 SMNVEV (reference sequence). Here the CDR3 reads CASSLDRAMRTEAFF. Here the CDR3 DNA reads TGTGCCAGCAGTTTAGACAGGGCCATGAGAACTGAAGCTTTCTTT.

The chain carries TRBV7-9 and TRBJ2-1; D not certain. Germline CDR1 SEHNR, CDR2 FQNEAQ (reference sequence). The V gene lost 5 bases and the J gene lost 9 bases, with 14 bases spanning the gap. CDR3 length equals 13 residues. The CDR3 is CASSPDPFGEQFF. The CDR3 bases are TGTGCCAGCAGCCCCGACCCGTTCGGTGAGCAGTTCTTC.

The rearrangement uses TRBV19 and TRBJ2-6; unclear D gene. Per germline, CDR1 LNHDA and CDR2 SQIVND (reference sequence). The CDR3 is 16 residues long. With 2 bases removed from V and 0 bases from J, the gap between germline ends came to 8 bases. The CDR3 bases are TGTGCCAGTAGTATAAACAGCCCCTCTGGGGCCAACGTCCTGACTTTC. It is translated as CASSINSPSGANVLTF.

The rearrangement joins TRBV7-9 to TRBJ1-2; D is undetermined. The length of the CDR3 is 13 residues. The ends were cut back, 5 bases at V and 2 bases at J, with 9 bases in the middle. Per germline, CDR1 SEHNR and CDR2 FQNEAQ (reference sequence). Here the CDR3 DNA reads TGTGCCAGCAGCCTGGACTCGAACTATGGCTACACCTTC. Amino acid sequence: CASSLDSNYGYTF.

The genes are TRBV7-2 and TRBJ2-2; 10 nucleotides align to TRBD2. Per germline, CDR1 SGHTA and CDR2 FQGNSA. J lost 6 bases, V lost 3 bases, and 4 bases had no gene match. This CDR3 comprises 15 residues. Written as DNA, the CDR3 is TGTGCCAGCAGCTTTCGGCTAGCGGGAGCCGGGGAGCTGTTTTTT. Its protein is CASSFRLAGAGELFF.

The rearrangement joins TRBV2 to TRBJ1-1, with D unresolved. Per the germline V gene, CDR1 is SNHLY and CDR2 is FYNNEI. CDR3 size: 13 residues. With 5 bases removed from V and 1 base from J, the gap between germline ends came to 8 bases. The CDR3 reads CASSQEWNTEAFF. CDR3 in DNA: TGTGCCAGCAGTCAGGAATGGAACACTGAAGCTTTCTTT. The variable domain in full, with the rest retrieved from reference TRBV2 and TRBJ1-1, is EPEVTQTPSHQVTQMGQEVILRCVPISNHLYFYWYRQILGQKVEFLVSFYNNEISEKSEIFDDQFSVERPDGSNFTLKIRSTKLEDSAMYFCASSQEWNTEAFFGQGTRLTVV.

This rearrangement joins TRBV19 to TRBJ1-1, with 9 bases aligning to TRBD1. This CDR3 region has 16 residues. Germline V CDR1 and CDR2: LNHDA, SQIVND (reference sequence). V lost 2 bases, J lost 4 bases, and 8 bases stayed unmatched. The chain's CDR3 is CASSISGQGGGTEAFF. The CDR3 nucleotides are TGTGCCAGTAGTATATCGGGACAGGGAGGAGGCACTGAAGCTTTCTTT.

The chain is built from TRBV6-5 and TRBJ2-7, with 7 bases that match TRBD1. Germline V gives CDR1 MNHEY, CDR2 SVGAGI. The CDR3 extends over 13 amino acids. With 6 bases clipped from V and 3 bases from J, the junction kept 5 bases outside the gene matches. For the CDR3, the DNA is TGTGCCAGCAGAGACCAGGGGGACTACGAGCAGTACTTC. It specifies CASRDQGDYEQYF.

As DNA, the CDR3 is TGTGCCAGCAGTTTTCCCCCCGACAGGGGAGGTTGGGACGAGCAGTACTTC. Protein product: CASSFPPDRGGWDEQYF. This chain links TRBV28 with TRBJ2-7, with TRBD1 matching 8 bases. Germline V gene lookup returns CDR1 MDHEN and CDR2 SYDVKM. Trimming cost V 3 bases and J 5 bases; bases outside gene matches: 15. The CDR3 is made up of 17 amino acids.

The chain joins TRBV7-9 to TRBJ1-2; D unclear. Deletions cut 3 bases from V and 0 bases from J, with 14 bases between. The CDR3 totals 16 residues. Germline V CDR1 and CDR2: SEHNR, FQNEAQ (reference sequence). CDR3 bases: TGTGCCAGCAGCTTGAGGCGGGAACCTACTAACTATGGCTACACCTTC. This translates into CASSLRREPTNYGYTF.

The chain uses TRBV5-1 and TRBJ1-2; D unresolved. V gave up 2 bases and J gave up 8 bases, with 10 bases separating them. The CDR3 contains 12 residues. Looked up from germline, CDR1 is SGHRS and CDR2 is YFSETQ. The CDR3 here is CASSFLSNGYTF. CDR3 DNA sequence: TGCGCCAGCAGCTTTCTTAGTAACGGCTACACCTTC.

This clone occurred once. The V call is TRBV5-4, the J call TRBJ1-3; possible D gene TRBD1, 6 bases. Trimming removed 6 bases at V and 0 bases at J, with 13 bases between. CDR3 length: 15 amino acids. Germline values: CDR1 SGHNT, CDR2 YYREEE (reference sequence). The CDR3, as DNA: TGTGCCAGCAACCTTCAGGGGACCTCTGGAAACACCATATATTTT. Protein product: CASNLQGTSGNTIYF.

This clone appeared a few times. The V gene is TRBV7-2, the J gene TRBJ2-7; D perhaps matches TRBD1 (6 bases). The CDR3 is 13 amino acids. The germline V gene encodes CDR1 SGHTA and CDR2 FQGNSA. Trimming cost V 5 bases and J 3 bases, with 11 bases left between them. DNA of the CDR3: TGTGCCAGCAGCCGGACAGTTAACTACGAGCAGTACTTC. Translating gives CASSRTVNYEQYF.

The chain combines TRBV7-6 with TRBJ2-1, with D perhaps matching TRBD2 (6 bases). V lost 5 bases and J 2 bases, leaving 13 bases between the germline ends. Germline CDR1 SGHVS, CDR2 FNYEAQ. This CDR3 is built from 15 residues. For the CDR3, the DNA is TGTGCCAGCAGCGTCCGCGGGGAGGCCTACAATGAGCAGTTCTTC. Protein sequence: CASSVRGEAYNEQFF. Full variable domain (outside the CDR3, taken from reference TRBV7-6 and TRBJ2-1): GAGVSQSPRYKVTKRGQDVALRCDPISGHVSLYWYRQALGQGPEFLTYFNYEAQQDKSGLPNDRFSAERPEGSISTLTIQRTEQRDSAMYRCASSVRGEAYNEQFFGPGTRLTVL.

The sample holds a few counts of this clone. The chain employs TRBV23-1 and TRBJ2-3, with TRBD2 matching 7 bases. TRBV23-1 is filed as an ORF, its function uncertain. The CDR3 totals 23 residues. V lost 3 bases to trimming and J lost 1 base; unmatched junction nucleotides: 28. The CDR3 is CASSHPWRDYDNVIGCGTDTQYF. The CDR3 bases are TGCGCCAGCAGTCATCCTTGGCGGGACTACGATAATGTAATAGGGTGTGGCACAGATACGCAGTATTTT.

The genes are TRBV5-6 and TRBJ1-6; D is uncertain. The CDR3 contains 16 residues. From germline, CDR1 is SGHDT and CDR2 YYEEEE. Trimming pared 8 bases from V and 0 bases from J, leaving 15 bases between. The DNA of the CDR3 is TGTGCCAGGGGGAAAGCCCCGAGCTCCTATAATTCACCCCTCCACTTT. Translating gives CARGKAPSSYNSPLHF.

V is TRBV10-3 and J is TRBJ2-7; D is unresolved. Germline CDR1 and CDR2: ENHRY and SYGVKD. The ends were cut back, 11 bases at V and 0 bases at J, with 8 bases in the middle. The CDR3 totals 11 residues. Here the CDR3 DNA reads TGTGCCTCGCGGTCCTCCTACGAGCAGTACTTC. Its protein product is CASRSSYEQYF.

V is TRBV19 and J is TRBJ1-5; D unclear. The ends were cut back, 6 bases at V and 3 bases at J, with 9 bases in the middle. The germline V gene has CDR1 LNHDA and CDR2 SQIVND (reference sequence). The CDR3 runs to 13 residues. The CDR3 protein is CASSLQLNQPQHF. The CDR3 DNA reads TGTGCCAGTAGCTTACAGCTCAATCAGCCCCAGCATTTT.

V gene TRBV28 combines with J gene TRBJ1-5, with 7 bases identical to TRBD1. There are 13 residues in the CDR3. The germline V gene has CDR1 MDHEN and CDR2 SYDVKM. V shed 6 bases and J 4 bases; nucleotides not matched to a gene: 3. CDR3 residues: CASRTGPNQPQHF. CDR3 in DNA: TGTGCCAGCAGGACAGGGCCAAATCAGCCCCAGCATTTT.

This chain connects TRBV9 to TRBJ2-2, with 10 positions matching TRBD2. V was pared by 5 bases and J by 6 bases, with 10 bases of the junction left unmatched. Looked up from germline, CDR1 is SGDLS and CDR2 is YYNGEE. There are 16 residues in the CDR3. CDR3 bases: TGTGCCAGCAGTAAAACTAGCGGGGAACCGGCCGGGGAGCTGTTTTTT. Translation: CASSKTSGEPAGELFF.

The chain carries TRBV6-1 and TRBJ2-3; 8 nucleotides line up with TRBD1. With 5 bases clipped from V and 0 bases from J, the junction kept 4 bases outside the gene matches. CDR1 MNHNS and CDR2 SASEGT come from the germline V gene. The CDR3 is 15 amino acids. The CDR3 is CASSFRQGSTDTQYF. The CDR3 nucleotides read TGTGCCAGCAGTTTCCGACAGGGGAGCACAGATACGCAGTATTTT.

CDR3 protein: CSASGQVYSPLHF. The CDR3 DNA reads as TGCAGTGCTAGTGGGCAGGTTTATTCACCCCTCCACTTT. The V gene is TRBV20-1, the J gene TRBJ1-6; D uncertain. CDR3 length: 13 residues. Between the trimmed V and J ends, which lost 3 bases and 8 bases, there was a span of 11 bases. CDR1 is DFQATT and CDR2 is SNEGSKA in the germline V gene (reference sequence).

The V gene is TRBV5-1, the J gene TRBJ1-4, with D hard to call. The CDR3 has 14 amino acids. V dropped 3 bases and J dropped 6 bases, with 12 bases sitting between them. From germline, CDR1 is SGHRS and CDR2 YFSETQ. The chain's CDR3 is CASSYQSSDEKLFF. The DNA for the CDR3 is TGCGCCAGCAGCTACCAATCGTCGGATGAAAAACTGTTTTTT. The variable domain in full, completed from reference TRBV5-1 and TRBJ1-4, reads KAGVTQTPRYLIKTRGQQVTLSCSPISGHRSVSWYQQTPGQGLQFLFEYFSETQRNKGNFPGRFSGRQFSNSRSEMNVSTLELGDSALYLCASSYQSSDEKLFFGSGTQLSVL.

This chain's CDR3 is CASSQAAGPSTDTQYF. CDR3 DNA sequence: TGTGCCAGCAGCCAAGCTGCGGGTCCTTCCACAGATACGCAGTATTTT. The chain links TRBV3-1 (or the pseudogene TRBV3-2) to TRBJ2-3, with D perhaps matching TRBD2 (5 bases). CDR3 length: 16 residues. CDR1 and CDR2 from the germline V gene are LGHDT and YNNKEL (reference sequence). Trimming removed 1 base at V and 2 bases at J, with 13 bases between.

This chain uses TRBV7-3 with TRBJ2-5; D might be TRBD2 (6 bases). Germline V lookup: CDR1 SGHTA, CDR2 FQGTGA. CDR3 length equals 13 residues. V was cut by 5 bases and J by 5 bases, with 12 bases left in between. The CDR3 coding sequence is TGTGCCAGCAGCCAAGGGGCGGGGGAGACCCAGTACTTC. This codes for CASSQGAGETQYF.

V usage is TRBV5-5 and J usage is TRBJ1-3; D call uncertain. Germline CDR1 reads SGHKS; CDR2 reads YYEKEE (reference sequence). The V gene lost 4 bases and the J gene lost 4 bases, with 9 bases spanning the gap. CDR3 length: 13 amino acids. The CDR3 is CASSPGSGNTIYF. CDR3 DNA sequence: TGTGCCAGCAGCCCGGGCTCCGGAAACACCATATATTTT.